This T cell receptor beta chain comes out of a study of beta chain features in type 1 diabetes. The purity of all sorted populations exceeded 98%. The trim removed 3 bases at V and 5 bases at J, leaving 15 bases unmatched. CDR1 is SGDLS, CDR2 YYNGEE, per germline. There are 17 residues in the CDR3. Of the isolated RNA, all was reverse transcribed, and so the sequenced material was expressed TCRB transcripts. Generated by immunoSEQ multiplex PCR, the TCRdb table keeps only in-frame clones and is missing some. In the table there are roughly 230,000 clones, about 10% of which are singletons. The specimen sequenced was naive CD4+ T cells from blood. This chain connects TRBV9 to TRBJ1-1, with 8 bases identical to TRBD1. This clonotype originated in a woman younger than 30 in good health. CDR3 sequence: CASSGQGFDRGRTEAFF. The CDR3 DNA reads TGTGCCAGCAGCGGACAGGGGTTTGATAGAGGGAGGACTGAAGCTTTCTTT.